This T cell receptor beta chain was obtained from a study of early T cells in non-severe SARS-CoV-2 infection. TCRdb re-called the 5' RACE reads with MiXCR, one entry per CDR3 protein. The sample contains 25,000 to 35,000 distinct CDR3 sequences, less than 7.5% of which appear only once. The germline CDR1 and CDR2 sequences are SGHTA and FQGNSA. This CDR3 spans 14 amino acids. Between the trimmed V and J ends, which lost 4 bases and 4 bases, there was a span of 13 bases. This sequence was found in an adult who was a healthcare worker with PCR-confirmed SARS-CoV-2 infection or an uninfected control (not recorded which). The material sequenced was whole blood. V usage is TRBV7-2 and J usage is TRBJ1-2; D is possibly TRBD1 (5 bases). In DNA, the CDR3 is TGTGCCAGCAGCTCCCCGGACAAATTCTATGGCTACACCTTC. Amino acids: CASSSPDKFYGYTF.